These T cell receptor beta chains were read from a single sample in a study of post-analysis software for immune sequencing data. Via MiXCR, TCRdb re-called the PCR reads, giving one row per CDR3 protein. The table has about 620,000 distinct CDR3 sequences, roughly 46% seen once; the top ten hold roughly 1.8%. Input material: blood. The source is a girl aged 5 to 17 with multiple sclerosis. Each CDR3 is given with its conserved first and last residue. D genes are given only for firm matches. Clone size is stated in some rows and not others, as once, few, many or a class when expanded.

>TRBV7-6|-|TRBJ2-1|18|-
CASSLVERVKFSYNEQFF
TGTGCCAGCAGCTTAGTCGAGCGGGTTAAGTTCTCCTACAATGAGCAGTTCTTC
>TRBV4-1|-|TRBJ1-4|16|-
CAGSLQKWTTNEKLFF
TGCGCCGGCAGCCTTCAGAAATGGACTACTAATGAAAAACTGTTTTTT
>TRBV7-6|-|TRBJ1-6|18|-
CASSLGILTEGRNSPLHF
TGTGCCAGCAGCTTAGGCATATTGACGGAGGGGAGGAATTCACCCCTCCACTTT
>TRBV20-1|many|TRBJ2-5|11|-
CSARPQETQYF
TGCAGTGCTAGACCCCAAGAGACCCAGTACTTC
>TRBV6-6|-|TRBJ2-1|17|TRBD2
CASKQGLAGGAHNEQFF
TGTGCCAGCAAACAAGGACTAGCGGGGGGGGCGCACAATGAGCAGTTCTTC
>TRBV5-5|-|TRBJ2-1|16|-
CASSLVGPPMNNKQFF
TGTGCCAGCAGCTTGGTAGGGCCCCCAATGAACAATAAGCAGTTCTTC
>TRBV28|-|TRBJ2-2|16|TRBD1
CASSSYRGANTGELFF
TGTGCCAGCAGTTCCTACAGGGGGGCGAACACCGGGGAGCTGTTTTTT
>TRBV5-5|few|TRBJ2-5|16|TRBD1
CASSSVQGKGQETQYF
TGTGCCAGCAGCTCCGTACAGGGGAAGGGCCAAGAGACCCAGTACTTC
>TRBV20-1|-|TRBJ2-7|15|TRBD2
CSAYGTSGSFHEQYF
TGCAGTGCTTACGGGACTAGCGGGAGTTTCCACGAGCAGTACTTC
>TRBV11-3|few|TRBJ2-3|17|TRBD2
CASSPRTRITSTDTQYF
TGTGCCAGCAGCCCACGGACTAGAATTACTAGCACAGATACGCAGTATTTT
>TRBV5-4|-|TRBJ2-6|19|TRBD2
CASSPRGPAGASGANVLTF
TGTGCCAGCAGCCCGAGGGGTCCAGCGGGGGCCTCTGGGGCCAACGTCCTGACTTTC
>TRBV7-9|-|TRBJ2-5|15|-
CASSLGPYGGETQYF
TGTGCCAGCAGCTTAGGACCGTACGGGGGAGAGACCCAGTACTTC
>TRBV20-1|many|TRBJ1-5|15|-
CSASGAEEDDQPQHF
TGCAGTGCTAGTGGGGCCGAAGAGGATGATCAGCCCCAGCATTTT
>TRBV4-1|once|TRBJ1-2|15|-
CASSQDLRTGYGYTF
TGCGCCAGCAGCCAAGATCTGAGAACAGGGTATGGCTACACCTTC
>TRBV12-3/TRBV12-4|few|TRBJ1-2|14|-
CASSSRTVNYGYTF
TGTGCCAGCAGTTCTCGGACGGTTAACTATGGCTACACCTTC
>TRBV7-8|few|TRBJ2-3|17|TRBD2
CASSVRVAGVLTDTQYF
TGTGCCAGCAGCGTCCGCGTAGCGGGAGTTCTTACAGATACGCAGTATTTT
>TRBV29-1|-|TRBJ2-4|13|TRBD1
CSVGGQDYGGQYF
TGCAGCGTTGGGGGACAGGACTACGGAGGGCAGTACTTC
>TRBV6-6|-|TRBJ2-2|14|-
CASSWGVNTGELFF
TGTGCCAGCAGTTGGGGGGTGAACACCGGGGAGCTGTTTTTT
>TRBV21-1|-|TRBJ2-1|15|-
CASSKNRGKYNEQFF
TGTGCCAGCAGCAAAAACAGGGGAAAGTACAATGAGCAGTTCTTC
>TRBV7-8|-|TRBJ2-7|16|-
CASSLWLVTNSYEQYF
TGTGCCAGCAGCCTGTGGTTAGTGACTAACTCCTACGAGCAGTACTTC
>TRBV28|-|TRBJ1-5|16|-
CASSPLWGGSNQPQHF
TGTGCCAGCAGTCCTCTTTGGGGAGGGAGCAATCAGCCCCAGCATTTT
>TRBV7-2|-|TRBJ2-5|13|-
CASSPRPTETQYF
TGTGCCAGCAGCCCGAGGCCAACAGAGACCCAGTACTTC
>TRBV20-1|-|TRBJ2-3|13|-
CSALPPTTDTQYF
TGCAGTGCTCTGCCCCCCACCACAGATACGCAGTATTTT
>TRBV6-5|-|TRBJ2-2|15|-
CASRTGTMNTGELFF
TGTGCCAGCAGGACCGGGACAATGAACACCGGGGAGCTGTTTTTT
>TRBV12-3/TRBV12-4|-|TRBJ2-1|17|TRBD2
CASSSLPSGPSYNEQFF
TGTGCCAGCAGTTCCCTTCCTAGCGGGCCATCCTACAATGAGCAGTTCTTC
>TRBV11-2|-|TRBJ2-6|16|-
CATHPVGAVGANVLTF
TGTGCCACCCATCCCGTAGGGGCTGTGGGGGCCAACGTCCTGACTTTC
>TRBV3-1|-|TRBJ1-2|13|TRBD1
CASSPTGGPGYTF
TGTGCCAGCAGCCCCACAGGGGGCCCTGGCTACACCTTC
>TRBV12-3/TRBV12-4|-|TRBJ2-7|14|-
CASSPDRSTYEQYF
TGTGCCAGCAGCCCGGACAGATCAACCTACGAGCAGTACTTC
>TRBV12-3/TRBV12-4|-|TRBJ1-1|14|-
CASSQWAPQGEAFF
TGTGCCAGCAGTCAGTGGGCCCCCCAAGGTGAAGCTTTCTTT
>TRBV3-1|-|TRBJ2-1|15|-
CASSQVSLTYNEQFF
TGTGCCAGCAGCCAAGTAAGCTTAACCTACAATGAGCAGTTCTTC
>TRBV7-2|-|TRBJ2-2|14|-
CASSWTVITGELFF
TGTGCCAGCAGCTGGACAGTCATCACCGGGGAGCTGTTTTTT
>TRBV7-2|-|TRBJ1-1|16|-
CASSLGGTLRGTEAFF
TGTGCCAGCAGCTTAGGAGGGACGCTGCGGGGAACTGAAGCTTTCTTT
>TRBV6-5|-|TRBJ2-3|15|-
CASSYEASGTDTQYF
TGTGCCAGCAGTTATGAAGCTAGCGGCACAGATACGCAGTATTTT
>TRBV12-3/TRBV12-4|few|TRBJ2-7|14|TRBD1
CASSLGQGWYEQYF
TGTGCCAGCAGCCTTGGACAGGGTTGGTACGAGCAGTACTTC
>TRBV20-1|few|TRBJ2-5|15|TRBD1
CSARDGGDRAETQYF
TGCAGTGCTAGAGATGGTGGGGACAGGGCGGAGACCCAGTACTTC
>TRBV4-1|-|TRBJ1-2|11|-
CASRTVYGYTF
TGCGCCAGCAGGACAGTCTATGGCTACACCTTC
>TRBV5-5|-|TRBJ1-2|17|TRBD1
CASSGGQLLDSAYGYTF
TGTGCCAGCAGCGGGGGACAGCTCTTAGATTCAGCTTATGGCTACACCTTC
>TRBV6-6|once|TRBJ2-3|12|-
CAGGWSTDTQYF
TGTGCCGGCGGCTGGAGCACAGATACGCAGTATTTT
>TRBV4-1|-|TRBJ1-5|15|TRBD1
CASSQLDRAGQPQHF
TGCGCCAGCAGCCAGTTAGACAGGGCCGGTCAGCCCCAGCATTTT
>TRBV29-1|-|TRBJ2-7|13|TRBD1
CSARPGQGYEQYF
TGCAGCGCTCGACCGGGACAGGGGTACGAGCAGTACTTC
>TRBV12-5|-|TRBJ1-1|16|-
CASGAKGSGAVAEAFF
TGTGCTAGTGGAGCCAAGGGGTCAGGGGCGGTAGCTGAAGCTTTCTTT
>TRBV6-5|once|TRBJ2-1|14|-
CASSPRQGGHEQFF
TGTGCCAGCAGCCCGCGACAGGGAGGGCATGAGCAGTTCTTC
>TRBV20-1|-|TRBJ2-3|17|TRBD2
CSARYLAGAGATDTQYF
TGCAGTGCCCGGTACTTAGCGGGAGCTGGGGCCACAGATACGCAGTATTTT
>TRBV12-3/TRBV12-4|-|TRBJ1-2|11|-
CASSWGGGYTF
TGTGCCAGCAGTTGGGGGGGAGGCTACACCTTC
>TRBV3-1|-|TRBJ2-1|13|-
CASSQITTGGQFF
TGTGCCAGCAGCCAAATTACGACTGGTGGGCAGTTCTTC
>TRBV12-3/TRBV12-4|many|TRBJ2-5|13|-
CASSLQGRETQYF
TGCGCCAGCAGCCTGCAGGGAAGGGAGACCCAGTACTTC
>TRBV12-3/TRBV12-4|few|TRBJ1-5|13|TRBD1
CASRDRDSQPQHF
TGTGCCAGCAGGGACAGGGATAGTCAGCCCCAGCATTTT
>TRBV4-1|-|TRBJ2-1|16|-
CASSQDQGSSYNEQFF
TGCGCCAGCAGCCAAGATCAGGGGAGCTCCTACAATGAGCAGTTCTTC
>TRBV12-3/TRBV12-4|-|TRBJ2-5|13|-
CASSPHGSETQYF
TGTGCCAGCAGTCCCCACGGGTCGGAGACCCAGTACTTC
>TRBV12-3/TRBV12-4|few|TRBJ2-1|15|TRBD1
CASTAGQGSYNEQFF
TGTGCCAGCACTGCGGGACAGGGGTCCTACAATGAGCAGTTCTTC
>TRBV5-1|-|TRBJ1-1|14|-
CASSPGGGNFEAFF
TGCGCCAGCAGCCCGGGAGGAGGGAACTTCGAAGCTTTCTTT